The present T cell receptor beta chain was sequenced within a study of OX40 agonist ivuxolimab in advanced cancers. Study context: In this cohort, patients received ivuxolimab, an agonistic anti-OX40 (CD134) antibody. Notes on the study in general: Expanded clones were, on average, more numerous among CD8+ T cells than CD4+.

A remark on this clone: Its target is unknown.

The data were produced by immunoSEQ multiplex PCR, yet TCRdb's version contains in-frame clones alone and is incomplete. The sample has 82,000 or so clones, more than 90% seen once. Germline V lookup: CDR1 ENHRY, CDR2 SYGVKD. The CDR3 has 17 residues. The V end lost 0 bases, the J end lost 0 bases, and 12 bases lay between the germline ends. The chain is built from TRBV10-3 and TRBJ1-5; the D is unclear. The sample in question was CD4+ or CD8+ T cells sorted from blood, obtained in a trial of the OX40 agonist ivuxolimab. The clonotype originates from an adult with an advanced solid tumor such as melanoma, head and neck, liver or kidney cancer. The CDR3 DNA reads TGTGCCATCAGTGAGTCGCCCCCGGCGGATAGCAATCAGCCCCAGCATTTT. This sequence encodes CAISESPPADSNQPQHF.